One T cell receptor beta chain is described in this entry. Its antigen is as yet unknown. The sample is drawn from a study of PD-1 blockade in classical Hodgkin lymphoma. Specified time point: cycle 4 day 1 (C4D1), after 5 to 7 weeks of nivolumab. In every patient, relapse followed autologous stem cell transplantation, while exposure to brentuximab vedotin differed. Researchers report purifying CD4+ T cells from thawed PBMCs by magnetic negative selection. Study findings and constraints: Reported baseline diversity: healthy donors highest, relapsed/refractory patients lowest.

The data were produced by immunoSEQ multiplex PCR, yet TCRdb's version contains in-frame clones alone and is incomplete. This table has 10,000 to 15,000 clones, approximately 83% appearing once. Here the sequenced sample was CD4+ T cells from blood, taken before the fourth cycle of nivolumab. This clonotype was obtained from a human donor with classical Hodgkin lymphoma.

The CDR3 here is CASSLGTGHEQYF. The CDR3 DNA follows: TGCGCCAGCAGCTTGGGAACAGGGCACGAGCAGTACTTC. The V gene is TRBV5-1, the J gene TRBJ2-7; a weak D match, TRBD1 (6 bases). The germline V gene has CDR1 SGHRS and CDR2 YFSETQ. V dropped 0 bases and J dropped 5 bases, with 9 bases sitting between them. The CDR3 spans 13 residues.